The rows below give T cell receptor beta chains drawn from one sample of a study of blood T cell repertoires in COVID-19. Profiling relied on immunoSEQ multiplex PCR, and the TCRdb table lists in-frame clones only, not all of them. This table has some 44,000 clones, approximately 92% appearing once. Sequencing was carried out using peripheral blood. The receptor set was obtained from a human donor in a cohort sampled during active COVID-19. Each CDR3 is given with its conserved first and last residue. D genes are given only for firm matches. A row's size may be missing; if present it is once, few, many or a size class.

D gene	V gene	clone size	J gene	CDR3 protein	CDR3 DNA
.	TRBV9	.	TRBJ2-2	CASSGLGGRGELFF	TGTGCCAGCAGCGGGCTAGGCGGTCGGGGGGAGCTGTTTTTT
TRBD1	TRBV4-3	.	TRBJ2-6	CASSQEAGTGDISGANVLTF	TGCGCCAGCAGCCAAGAAGCCGGGACAGGGGATATCTCTGGGGCCAACGTCCTGACTTTC
.	TRBV7-2	.	TRBJ1-2	CASSLAPTSGVTGYTF	TGTGCCAGCAGCTTAGCCCCAACTTCAGGGGTAACTGGCTACACCTTC
TRBD2	TRBV30	.	TRBJ2-3	CAWSVGGGTDTQYF	TGTGCCTGGAGTGTCGGGGGGGGCACAGATACGCAGTATTTT
TRBD2	TRBV9	.	TRBJ2-1	CASSPAGPAYNEQFF	TGTGCCAGCAGCCCAGCGGGACCAGCCTACAATGAGCAGTTCTTC
.	TRBV20-1	.	TRBJ2-5	CSATQGETQYF	TGCAGTGCTACCCAGGGAGAGACCCAGTACTTC
TRBD1	TRBV5-1	.	TRBJ2-5	CASSPSTGGKTQYF	TGCGCCAGCAGCCCATCGACAGGGGGAAAGACCCAGTACTTC
TRBD1	TRBV5-6	.	TRBJ1-1	CASSPTRTGVSANTEAFF	TGTGCCAGCAGCCCGACCCGGACAGGGGTAAGTGCGAACACTGAAGCTTTCTTT
.	TRBV10-1	once	TRBJ2-3	CASSSGRTDTQYF	TGCGCCAGCAGCTCAGGGAGGACAGATACGCAGTATTTT
.	TRBV5-4	.	TRBJ1-1	CASSSQGNTEAFF	TGTGCCAGCAGCTCACAGGGGAACACTGAAGCTTTCTTT
TRBD1	TRBV7-2	few	TRBJ1-1	CASSHGQDEAFF	TGTGCCAGCAGCCACGGACAGGACGAAGCTTTCTTT
.	TRBV5-1	.	TRBJ2-5	CASSLTWETQYF	TGCGCCAGCAGCCTAACCTGGGAGACCCAGTACTTC
.	TRBV20-1	.	TRBJ2-5	CSAVRGETQYF	TGCAGTGCAGTCCGCGGGGAGACCCAGTACTTC
TRBD2	TRBV19	.	TRBJ2-1	CASTRGGLGNEQFF	TGTGCCAGTACCCGGGGGGGCCTGGGCAATGAGCAGTTCTTC
.	TRBV30	.	TRBJ2-7	CAWKTAYEQYF	TGTGCCTGGAAGACAGCCTACGAGCAGTACTTC
.	TRBV12-3/TRBV12-4	.	TRBJ1-5	CASSFLNQPQHF	TGTGCCAGCAGTTTTCTTAATCAGCCCCAGCATTTT
.	TRBV1	once	TRBJ1-5	CTSSQVQGNQPQHF	TGCACCAGCAGCCAAGTACAGGGGAATCAGCCCCAGCATTTT
.	TRBV18	.	TRBJ2-2	CASSPRQGTGELFF	TGTGCCAGCTCACCACGGCAGGGAACCGGGGAGCTGTTTTTT
TRBD2	TRBV5-4	.	TRBJ2-3	CASSFGGLAGSTDTQYF	TGTGCCAGCAGCTTTGGGGGACTAGCGGGAAGCACAGATACGCAGTATTTT
.	TRBV10-3	once	TRBJ2-3	CAISGSDPGAFSTDTQYF	TGTGCCATCAGTGGATCTGATCCAGGGGCGTTTAGCACAGATACGCAGTATTTT
TRBD1	TRBV18	.	TRBJ2-1	CASLSDRGSYNEQFF	TGTGCCAGCCTAAGCGACAGGGGCTCCTACAATGAGCAGTTCTTC
.	TRBV3-1/TRBV3-2	.	TRBJ1-3	CASSPVYSGNTIYF	TGTGCCAGCAGTCCTGTGTACTCTGGAAACACCATATATTTT
.	TRBV6-6	.	TRBJ2-7	CASTSSGGISYEQYF	TGTGCCAGCACCTCGAGTGGGGGGATCTCCTACGAGCAGTACTTC
TRBD1	TRBV6-5	once	TRBJ1-6	CASSYSPTGAFSPLHF	TGTGCCAGCAGTTACTCCCCGACAGGGGCCTTCTCACCCCTCCACTTT